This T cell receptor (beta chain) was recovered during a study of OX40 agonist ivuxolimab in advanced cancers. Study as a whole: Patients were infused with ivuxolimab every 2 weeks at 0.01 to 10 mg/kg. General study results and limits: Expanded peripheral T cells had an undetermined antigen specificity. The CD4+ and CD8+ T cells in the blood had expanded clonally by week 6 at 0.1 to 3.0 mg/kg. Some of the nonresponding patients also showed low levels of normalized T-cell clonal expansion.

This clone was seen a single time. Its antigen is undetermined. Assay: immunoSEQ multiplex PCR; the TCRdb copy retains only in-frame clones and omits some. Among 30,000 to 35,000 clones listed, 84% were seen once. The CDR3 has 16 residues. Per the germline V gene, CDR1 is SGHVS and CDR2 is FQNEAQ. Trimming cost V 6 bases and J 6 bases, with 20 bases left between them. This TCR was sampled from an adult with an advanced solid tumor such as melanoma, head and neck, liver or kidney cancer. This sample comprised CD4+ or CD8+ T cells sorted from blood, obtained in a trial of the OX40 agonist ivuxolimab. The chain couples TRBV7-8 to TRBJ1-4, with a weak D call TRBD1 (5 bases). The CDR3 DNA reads TGTGCCAGCAGGGGAACAGGAGGGGAGGATCATGAAAAACTGTTTTTT. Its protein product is CASRGTGGEDHEKLFF.